In this sample, the clone carrying this T cell receptor beta chain turned up once. The authors ran a second PCR of about 6 to 12 cycles using a sample-barcoded 5' primer and a J-beta primer mix. A template-switch adaptor with 12 random nucleotides tagged each cDNA molecule. TCRdb re-called the 5' RACE reads through MiXCR, storing one row per CDR3 protein. This repertoire shows 600,000 or so distinct CDR3 sequences, 45% to 55% found once; its top ten account for approximately 23%. Caucasian individuals from Russia who were healthy and aged about 6 to 100 acted as donors. Each sample yielded at least 7 million isolated PBMCs. The sample originates from a study of blood T cells in healthy people across ages. Specimen: blood. This receptor was taken from a man aged 80 or over in good health.

The CDR3, as DNA: TGTGCCAGCAGTTACCCGGGACAGGGTAGGTACGAGCAGTACTTC. It is translated as CASSYPGQGRYEQYF. The J gene is TRBJ2-7, the V gene TRBV6-2 or TRBV6-3; TRBD1 matches at 9 bases. CDR1 is MNHEY and CDR2 is SVGEGT in the germline V gene. The CDR3 has 15 residues. Germline trimming cut 2 bases from V and 4 bases from J; bases unmatched to any gene: 6.